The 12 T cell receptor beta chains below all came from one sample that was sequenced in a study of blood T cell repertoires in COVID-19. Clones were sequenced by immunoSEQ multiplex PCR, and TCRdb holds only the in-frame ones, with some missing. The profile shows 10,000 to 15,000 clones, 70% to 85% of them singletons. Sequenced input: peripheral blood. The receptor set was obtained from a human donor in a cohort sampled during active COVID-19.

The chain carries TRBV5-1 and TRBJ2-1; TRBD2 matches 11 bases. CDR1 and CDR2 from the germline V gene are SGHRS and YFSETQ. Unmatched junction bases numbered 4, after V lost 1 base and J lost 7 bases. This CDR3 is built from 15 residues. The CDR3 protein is CASSLMPSGGNEQFF. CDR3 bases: TGCGCCAGCAGCTTGATGCCTAGCGGGGGGAATGAGCAGTTCTTC.

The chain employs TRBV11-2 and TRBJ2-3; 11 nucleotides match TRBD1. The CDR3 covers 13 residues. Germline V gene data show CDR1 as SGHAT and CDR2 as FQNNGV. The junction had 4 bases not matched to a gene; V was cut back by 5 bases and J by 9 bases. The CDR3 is CASSTDRGQTQYF. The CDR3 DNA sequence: TGTGCCAGCAGCACGGACAGGGGGCAAACGCAGTATTTT. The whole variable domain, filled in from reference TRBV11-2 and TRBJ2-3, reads EAGVAQSPRYKIIEKRQSVAFWCNPISGHATLYWYQQILGQGPKLLIQFQNNGVVDDSQLPKDRFSAERLKGVDSTLKIQPAKLEDSAVYLCASSTDRGQTQYFGPGTRLTVL.

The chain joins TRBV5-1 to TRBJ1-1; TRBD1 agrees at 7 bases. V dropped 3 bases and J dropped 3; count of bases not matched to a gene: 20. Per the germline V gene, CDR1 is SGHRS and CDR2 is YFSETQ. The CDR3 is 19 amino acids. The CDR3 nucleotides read TGCGCCAGCAGCTCCCCCCGGATCCCAGGGGGGAGCTTTGACACTGAAGCTTTCTTT. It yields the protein CASSSPRIPGGSFDTEAFF.

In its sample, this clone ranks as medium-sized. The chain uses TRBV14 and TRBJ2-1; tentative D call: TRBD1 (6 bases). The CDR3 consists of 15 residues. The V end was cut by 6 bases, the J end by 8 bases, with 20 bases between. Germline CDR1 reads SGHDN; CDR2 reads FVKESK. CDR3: CASSTGTVGWDEQFF. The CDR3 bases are TGTGCCAGCAGTACAGGGACCGTGGGCTGGGATGAGCAGTTCTTC.

The chain's CDR3 is CAISYTGDRTEQYF. DNA for the CDR3: TGTGCCATCAGCTACACAGGGGATCGTACTGAGCAGTACTTC. The chain couples TRBV10-3 to TRBJ2-7, with 7 positions matching TRBD1. The germline V gene encodes CDR1 ENHRY and CDR2 SYGVKD. V lost 6 bases to trimming and J lost 7 bases; unmatched junction nucleotides: 12. The CDR3 totals 14 residues.

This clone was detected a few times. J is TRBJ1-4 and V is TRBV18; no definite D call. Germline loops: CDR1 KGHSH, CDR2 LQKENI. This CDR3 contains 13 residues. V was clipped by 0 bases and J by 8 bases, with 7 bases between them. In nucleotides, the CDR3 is TGTGCCAGCTCACCACCCCGGAGCGAAAAACTGTTTTTT. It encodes CASSPPRSEKLFF. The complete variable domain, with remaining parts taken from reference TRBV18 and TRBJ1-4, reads NAGVMQNPRHLVRRRGQEARLRCSPMKGHSHVYWYRQLPEEGLKFMVYLQKENIIDESGMPKERFSAEFPKEGPSILRIQQVVRGDSAAYFCASSPPRSEKLFFGSGTQLSVL.

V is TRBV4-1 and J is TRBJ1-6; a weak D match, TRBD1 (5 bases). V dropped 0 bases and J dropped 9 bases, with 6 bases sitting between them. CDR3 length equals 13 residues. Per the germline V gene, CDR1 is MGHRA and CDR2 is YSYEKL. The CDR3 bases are TGCGCCAGCAGCCAAGAGGGGGGTTCACCCCTCCACTTT. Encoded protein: CASSQEGGSPLHF.

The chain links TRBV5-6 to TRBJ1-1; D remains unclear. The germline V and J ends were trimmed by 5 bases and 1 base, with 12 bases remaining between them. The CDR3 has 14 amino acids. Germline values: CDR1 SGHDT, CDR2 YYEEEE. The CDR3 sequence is CASSSFEPNTEAFF. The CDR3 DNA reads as TGTGCCAGCAGTTCATTCGAGCCGAACACTGAAGCTTTCTTT. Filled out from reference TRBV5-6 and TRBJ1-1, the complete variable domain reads DAGVTQSPTHLIKTRGQQVTLRCSPKSGHDTVSWYQQALGQGPQFIFQYYEEEERQRGNFPDRFSGHQFPNYSSELNVNALLLGDSALYLCASSSFEPNTEAFFGQGTRLTVV.

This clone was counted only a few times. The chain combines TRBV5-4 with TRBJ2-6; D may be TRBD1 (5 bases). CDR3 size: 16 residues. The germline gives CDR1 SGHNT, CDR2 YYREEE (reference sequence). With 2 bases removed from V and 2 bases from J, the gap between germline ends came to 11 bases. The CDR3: CASSFDRPAGANVLTF. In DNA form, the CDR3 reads TGTGCCAGCAGCTTTGACAGACCGGCTGGGGCCAACGTCCTGACTTTC.

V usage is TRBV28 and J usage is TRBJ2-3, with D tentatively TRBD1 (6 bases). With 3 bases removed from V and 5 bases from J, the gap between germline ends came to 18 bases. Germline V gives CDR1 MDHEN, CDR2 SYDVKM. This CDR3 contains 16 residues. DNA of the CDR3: TGTGCCAGCAGTTTCTCCGGGACAAGACTCAAAGATACGCAGTATTTT. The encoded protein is CASSFSGTRLKDTQYF.

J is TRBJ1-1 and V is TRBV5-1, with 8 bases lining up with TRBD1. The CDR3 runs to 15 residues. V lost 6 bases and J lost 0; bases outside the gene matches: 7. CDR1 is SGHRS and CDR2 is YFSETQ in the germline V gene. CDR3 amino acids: CASKRDRTLNTEAFF. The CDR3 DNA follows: TGCGCCAGCAAAAGGGACAGGACCTTGAACACTGAAGCTTTCTTT.

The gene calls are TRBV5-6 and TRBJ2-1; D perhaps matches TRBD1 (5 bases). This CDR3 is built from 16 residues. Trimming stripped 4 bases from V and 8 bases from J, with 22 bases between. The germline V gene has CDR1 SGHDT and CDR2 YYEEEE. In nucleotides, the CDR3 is TGTGCCAGCAGCCCTCACCTACAAACAGGCCCCGATGAGCAGTTCTTC. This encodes CASSPHLQTGPDEQFF.